What follows are 10 T cell receptor beta chains derived from one specimen sequenced in a study of shared clonotypes between healthy human individuals. This table comes from immunoSEQ multiplex PCR, and its TCRdb copy is limited to in-frame clones, with some not included. The sample holds roughly 1,500,000 clones, around 98% seen once. The sample consisted of naive CD4+ T cells sorted from blood. Sample subset: CD45RA+ positively selected. The receptors were sampled from a man under 40 in good health.

The chain links TRBV7-3 to TRBJ2-1, with TRBD2 identical over 7 bases. Germline V gives CDR1 SGHTA, CDR2 FQGTGA. The CDR3 has 16 residues. The trim removed 3 bases at V and 4 bases at J, leaving 9 bases unmatched. The CDR3 DNA sequence: TGTGCCAGCAGCTTTAGGAGCGGGACCTCATACAATGAGCAGTTCTTC. Translating gives CASSFRSGTSYNEQFF.

The chain employs TRBV19 and TRBJ2-7; 9 nucleotides match TRBD1. The V segment lost 6 bases and the J segment 4 bases; nucleotides outside the gene matches: 13. The germline V gene encodes CDR1 LNHDA and CDR2 SQIVND (reference sequence). This CDR3 contains 16 residues. CDR3 loop: CASRSKGTGMAYEQYF. The CDR3 DNA sequence: TGTGCCAGTAGATCCAAGGGGACAGGGATGGCGTACGAGCAGTACTTC.

The chain combines TRBV9 with TRBJ2-1; 10 bases map to TRBD2. Unmatched junction bases numbered 6, after V lost 0 bases and J lost 9 bases. Germline assignment: CDR1 SGDLS and CDR2 YYNGEE. The CDR3 covers 15 residues. Here the CDR3 reads CASSVGPSGSSEQFF. The DNA of the CDR3 is TGTGCCAGCAGCGTAGGGCCTAGCGGGAGTAGTGAGCAGTTCTTC.

This chain joins TRBV6-5 and TRBJ2-2, with 7 bases lining up with TRBD1. In germline, CDR1 is MNHEY, CDR2 SVGAGI. The CDR3 has 15 amino acids. After removal of 6 bases from V and 5 bases from J, the junction contained 9 bases not matched to a gene. Here the CDR3 DNA reads TGTGCCAGCAGAATCAACAGGGGACAAACCGGGGAGCTGTTTTTT. It is translated as CASRINRGQTGELFF.

A word on this clone: Within the sample, other DNA sequences also encode this same CDR3. This chain joins TRBV9 and TRBJ2-5; TRBD1 matches at 10 bases. The germline V gene has CDR1 SGDLS and CDR2 YYNGEE. V was pared by 4 bases and J by 4 bases, with 4 bases of the junction left unmatched. The CDR3 runs 14 residues. The CDR3 here is CASSPGQGLETQYF. The CDR3 coding sequence is TGTGCCAGCAGCCCGGGACAGGGGTTAGAGACCCAGTACTTC.

This rearrangement joins TRBV6-5 to TRBJ2-1; D gene uncertain. Germline CDR1 MNHEY, CDR2 SVGAGI. The V and J ends lost 11 bases and 0 bases respectively, with 14 bases between them. The CDR3 sequence is 14 residues long. The CDR3, as DNA: TGTGCCTCGACGGCCCCACTCTCCTACAATGAGCAGTTCTTC. Protein: CASTAPLSYNEQFF.

The genes are TRBV5-1 and TRBJ2-3, with D uncertain. V was cut by 0 bases and J by 2 bases, with 7 bases left in between. This CDR3 has 14 amino acids. Per the germline V gene, CDR1 is SGHRS and CDR2 is YFSETQ. The chain's CDR3 is CASSLEHTTDTQYF. The CDR3 DNA sequence: TGCGCCAGCAGCTTGGAACACACCACAGATACGCAGTATTTT. Using reference TRBV5-1 and TRBJ2-3 for the parts outside the CDR3, the full variable domain is KAGVTQTPRYLIKTRGQQVTLSCSPISGHRSVSWYQQTPGQGLQFLFEYFSETQRNKGNFPGRFSGRQFSNSRSEMNVSTLELGDSALYLCASSLEHTTDTQYFGPGTRLTVL.

The V and J genes are TRBV7-2 and TRBJ2-3, with unresolved D. The germline V gene has CDR1 SGHTA and CDR2 FQGNSA. V was shortened by 2 bases and J by 5 bases, with 17 bases between the two germline ends. The CDR3 totals 16 residues. This CDR3 reads CASSLFSQPPGDTQYF. The CDR3 DNA follows: TGTGCCAGCAGCTTATTTAGTCAGCCCCCCGGAGATACGCAGTATTTT.

V usage is TRBV28 and J usage is TRBJ1-5; D is undetermined. The CDR3 has 12 amino acids. Trimming cost V 5 bases and J 9 bases, with 11 bases left between them. The V gene's germline CDR1 is MDHEN and CDR2 SYDVKM. The CDR3 loop is CASSVFPGPQHF. CDR3 coding DNA: TGTGCCAGCAGTGTATTCCCCGGGCCCCAGCATTTT.

The gene calls are TRBV19 and TRBJ2-7; 8 positions agree with TRBD2. Germline values: CDR1 LNHDA, CDR2 SQIVND (reference sequence). The CDR3 runs to 15 residues. The V segment lost 5 bases and the J segment 3 bases; nucleotides outside the gene matches: 9. CDR3 in amino acids: CASSGTTSGHYEQYF. The DNA for the CDR3 is TGTGCCAGTAGTGGAACTACTAGCGGCCACTACGAGCAGTACTTC. The complete variable domain, with remaining parts taken from reference TRBV19 and TRBJ2-7, reads DGGITQSPKYLFRKEGQNVTLSCEQNLNHDAMYWYRQDPGQGLRLIYYSQIVNDFQKGDIAEGYSVSREKKESFPLTVTSAQKNPTAFYLCASSGTTSGHYEQYFGPGTRLTVT.